This T cell receptor (beta chain) was documented in a study of cytomegalovirus exposure and HLA in healthy donors. Regarding the study as a whole: Specificity for CMV antigens was confirmed in vitro for three of the CMV-associated chains. Both high specificity and high sensitivity reportedly marked the classifier's diagnosis of cytomegalovirus status. Researchers counted 180 or so TCR beta chains as cytomegalovirus-associated.

Primers: 60 Vbeta forward and 13 Jbeta reverse. Only in-frame clones appear in the TCRdb table, and some are missing; sequencing was by immunoSEQ multiplex PCR. The sample includes approximately 100,000 clones, 50% to 70% of them seen just once. Notes on this clone: Its specificity is not known.

The length of the CDR3 is 16 residues. Unmatched junction bases numbered 6, after V lost 4 bases and J lost 2 bases. CDR1 LNHDA and CDR2 SQIVND come from the germline V gene (reference sequence). Sequences were obtained from PBMCs. The clonotype originates from a man aged 25 to 45 in good health and CMV-seropositive. The chain carries TRBV19 and TRBJ1-5, with 9 positions matching TRBD1. The CDR3 DNA reads as TGTGCCAGTAGTACGGGGACAGGGAGAGGCAATCAGCCCCAGCATTTT. Residues: CASSTGTGRGNQPQHF.